This T cell receptor beta chain was captured by sequencing in a study of T cell responses to AZD1222 COVID-19 vaccine. Findings and limits, study-wide: Every sample of the repertoires postdated the peak T cell response. Spike-specific TCRs gained breadth and depth after people received two AZD1222 doses. Among spike-specific TCRs, nearly half reportedly target unmutated variant regions. Baseline serology detected seropositivity in only 6 or 7 AZD1222 recipients.

A word on this clone: Its antigen is as yet unknown.

Sequencing used immunoSEQ multiplex PCR; TCRdb keeps in-frame clones, though not all of them. The sample records roughly 120,000 clones, 85% to 95% being singletons. The clonotype comes from an adult who received the AZD1222 COVID-19 vaccine. The sample here was peripheral blood, taken 28 days after the second AZD1222 dose.

The CDR3 spells CASSIGTGVFETQYF. Here the CDR3 DNA reads TGCGCCAGCAGCATCGGGACAGGGGTGTTTGAGACCCAGTACTTC. The gene calls are TRBV5-1 and TRBJ2-5; 10 nucleotides align to TRBD1. Looked up from germline, CDR1 is SGHRS and CDR2 is YFSETQ. This CDR3 has 15 residues. V lost 4 bases and J lost 5; bases outside the gene matches: 8. The full variable domain, rest sourced from reference TRBV5-1 and TRBJ2-5, is KAGVTQTPRYLIKTRGQQVTLSCSPISGHRSVSWYQQTPGQGLQFLFEYFSETQRNKGNFPGRFSGRQFSNSRSEMNVSTLELGDSALYLCASSIGTGVFETQYFGPGTRLLVL.